This T cell receptor (beta chain) appears in the sequencing data of a study of a mutant IDH1 vaccine in newly diagnosed glioma. Background on the study: Visits designated V12 and V13 were conducted at weeks 35 and 47, respectively. Findings of the study overall: Any relationship between pseudoprogression and changes in top peripheral T cell clonotypes seemed absent.

Trimming took 6 bases from V and 4 from J, leaving 16 bases between them. The CDR3 is made up of 14 amino acids. Germline CDR1 and CDR2: SGHRS and YFSETQ. Specified time point: week 35, safety follow-up. Every single dose of the vaccine, 300 ug of mutant IDH1 20-mer peptide, came with topical imiquimod. Patients in the study were vaccinated eight times, receiving shots in weeks 1, 3, 5, 7, 11, 15, 19 and 23. This table comes from immunoSEQ multiplex PCR, and its TCRdb copy is limited to in-frame clones, with some not included. The profile shows more than 45,000 clones, 88% of them singletons. Concerning this clone itself: The antigen remains unidentified.

The chain uses TRBV5-1 and TRBJ1-1; D is perhaps TRBD1 (5 bases). This TCR was recovered from a middle-aged woman with glioma. Sequences were derived from PBMCs, sampled from a glioma patient whose treatment included an IDH1 peptide vaccine. CDR3 in amino acids: CASKKQDLLTEAFF. The CDR3 DNA sequence: TGCGCCAGCAAAAAACAGGATCTGCTCACTGAAGCTTTCTTT.